This paragraph covers one T cell receptor beta chain sequence. This CDR3 has 12 residues. CDR1 and CDR2 from the germline V gene are MNHEY and SVGAGI. V lost 8 bases to trimming and J lost 4 bases, with 12 bases between them. This table comes from immunoSEQ multiplex PCR, and its TCRdb copy is limited to in-frame clones, with some not included. Among about 1.4 million clones listed, around 97% were seen once. The data were taken from a study of shared clonotypes between healthy human individuals. The chain links TRBV6-5 to TRBJ2-7; D is unresolved. This receptor was obtained from a man aged 25-45 years in good health. The sample was naive CD4+ T cells sorted from blood. As for subset: CD45RA+ positively selected. CDR3 bases: TGTGCCAGCTCTAACGTAGGGTACGAGCAGTACTTC. Translating it yields CASSNVGYEQYF.